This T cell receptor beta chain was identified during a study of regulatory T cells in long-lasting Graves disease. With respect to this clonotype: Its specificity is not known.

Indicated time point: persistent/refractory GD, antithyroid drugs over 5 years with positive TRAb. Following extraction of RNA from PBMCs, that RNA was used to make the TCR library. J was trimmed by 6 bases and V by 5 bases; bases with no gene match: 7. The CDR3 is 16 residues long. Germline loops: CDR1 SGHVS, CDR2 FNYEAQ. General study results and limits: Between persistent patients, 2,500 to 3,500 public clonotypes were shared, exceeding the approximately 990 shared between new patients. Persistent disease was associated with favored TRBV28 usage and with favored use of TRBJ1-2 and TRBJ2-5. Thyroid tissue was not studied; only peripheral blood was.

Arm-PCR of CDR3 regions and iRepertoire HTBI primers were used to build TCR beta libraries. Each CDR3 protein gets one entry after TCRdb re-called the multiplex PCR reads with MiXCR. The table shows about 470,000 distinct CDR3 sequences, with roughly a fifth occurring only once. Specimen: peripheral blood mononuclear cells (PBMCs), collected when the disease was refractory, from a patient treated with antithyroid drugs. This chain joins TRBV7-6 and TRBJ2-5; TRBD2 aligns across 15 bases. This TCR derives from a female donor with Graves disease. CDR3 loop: CASSTGLAGGPKTQYF. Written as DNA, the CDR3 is TGTGCCAGCAGCACTGGACTAGCGGGGGGGCCCAAGACCCAGTACTTC.